These T cell receptor beta chains were read from a single sample in a study of cytotoxic CD8 clonotypes in ibrutinib-treated CLL. Clones were sequenced by immunoSEQ multiplex PCR, and TCRdb holds only the in-frame ones, with some missing. The top ten clones hold approximately 5.6% of a sample with 250,000 to 350,000 clones, 60% to 80% of them seen once. The specimen comprised PBMCs, sampled at disease progression, from a patient treated with ibrutinib. The receptors were sampled from a human donor with chronic lymphocytic leukemia. CDR3s include the opening cysteine and the closing phenylalanine or tryptophan. A D gene is named only where the DNA matches it firmly. Size is stated for part of the rows, as once, few or many counts, or as a class when the clone is expanded.

d_call clone_size j_call v_call cdr3_aa cdr3_nt
TRBD1 . TRBJ1-1 TRBV7-2 CASSLWTGVNTEAFF TGTGCCAGCAGCCTCTGGACAGGGGTGAACACTGAAGCTTTCTTT
TRBD2 . TRBJ2-3 TRBV18 CASSPSGGTDTQYF TGTGCCAGCTCACCATCGGGGGGGACAGATACGCAGTATTTT
TRBD1 . TRBJ1-2 TRBV6-6 CASSYSNPQDRGGYTF TGTGCCAGCAGTTACTCGAACCCACAGGACAGGGGTGGCTACACCTTC
. . TRBJ2-3 TRBV7-3 CASSLGTGVTDTQYF TGTGCCAGCAGCTTAGGGACGGGGGTCACAGATACGCAGTATTTT
TRBD2 . TRBJ2-5 TRBV9 CASSVEASGGTETQYF TGTGCCAGCAGCGTAGAGGCTAGCGGGGGGACAGAGACCCAGTACTTC
. . TRBJ2-7 TRBV14 CASSQGGYYEQYF TGTGCCAGCAGCCAAGGCGGCTACTACGAGCAGTACTTC
. . TRBJ2-3 TRBV7-6 CASSLAWGAPSDTQYF TGTGCCAGCAGCTTAGCTTGGGGGGCTCCCTCAGATACGCAGTATTTT
TRBD1 . TRBJ1-2 TRBV14 CASSPSGQGFPGYTF TGTGCCAGCAGCCCGAGTGGACAGGGTTTCCCTGGCTACACCTTC
. few TRBJ2-7 TRBV9 CASSPGLPGEQYF TGTGCCAGCAGCCCAGGACTCCCGGGAGAGCAGTACTTC
. . TRBJ2-1 TRBV4-3 CASSQRTLLRHNEQFF TGCGCCAGCAGCCAGAGGACTCTATTACGTCACAATGAGCAGTTCTTC
TRBD2 . TRBJ2-7 TRBV7-8 CASSLGGAGGLREQYF TGTGCCAGCAGCTTGGGTGGAGCGGGGGGCCTGAGGGAGCAGTACTTC
. . TRBJ2-4 TRBV11-1 CASSLYGWRVNIQYF TGTGCCAGCAGCTTATATGGCTGGCGAGTAAACATTCAGTACTTC
. . TRBJ2-5 TRBV9 CASSPSGAFQETQYF TGTGCCAGCAGCCCCTCCGGCGCTTTCCAAGAGACCCAGTACTTC
TRBD1 . TRBJ2-7 TRBV9 CASSVAGQGANEQYF TGTGCCAGCAGCGTAGCAGGACAGGGGGCGAACGAGCAGTACTTC
. . TRBJ2-5 TRBV19 CASSPRDKVQQETQYF TGTGCCAGTAGTCCCCGGGACAAGGTCCAACAAGAGACCCAGTACTTC
. . TRBJ2-1 TRBV18 CASSRDQYRLYNEQFF TGTGCCAGCTCACGAGATCAGTATCGTCTTTACAATGAGCAGTTCTTC
. . TRBJ1-4 TRBV4-1 CASSQGFWGYNEKLFF TGCGCCAGCAGCCAGGGTTTTTGGGGATATAATGAAAAACTGTTTTTT
. . TRBJ1-1 TRBV11-2 CASSLGQLIEAFF TGTGCCAGCAGCTTAGGACAGCTGATTGAAGCTTTCTTT
TRBD1 . TRBJ1-5 TRBV10-3 CAISESGAGGGQPQHF TGTGCCATCAGTGAGTCAGGGGCAGGGGGCGGTCAGCCCCAGCATTTT
. . TRBJ2-1 TRBV7-9 CAVTQGTEQFF TGTGCCGTCACGCAGGGAACTGAGCAGTTCTTC
TRBD1 few TRBJ1-1 TRBV2 CASRRQGGDTEAFF TGTGCCAGCAGAAGACAGGGAGGGGACACTGAAGCTTTCTTT
. once TRBJ1-1 TRBV19 CASGVTAMNTEAFF TGTGCCAGTGGTGTGACAGCTATGAACACTGAAGCTTTCTTT
TRBD1 . TRBJ1-1 TRBV11-2 CASSLDIRDRPMNTEAFF TGTGCCAGCAGCTTGGATATCAGGGACAGACCAATGAACACTGAAGCTTTCTTT
. . TRBJ2-1 TRBV10-1 CASSVGPKEQFF TGCGCCAGCAGTGTCGGCCCGAAAGAGCAGTTCTTC
. . TRBJ1-5 TRBV10-1 CASSPFGPNQPQHF TGCGCCAGCAGCCCGTTCGGCCCCAATCAGCCCCAGCATTTT
. once TRBJ2-7 TRBV7-9 CASSPGREAYEQYF TGTGCCAGCAGCCCAGGGCGGGAAGCCTACGAGCAGTACTTC
. . TRBJ2-7 TRBV2 CASVDIYYEQYF TGTGCCAGCGTGGACATCTATTACGAGCAGTACTTC
. . TRBJ2-7 TRBV7-3 CASSLEWGLGQYF TGTGCCAGCAGCTTAGAATGGGGGCTCGGGCAGTACTTC
. . TRBJ1-1 TRBV29-1 CSSTVGSTEAFF TGCAGTTCAACTGTCGGGAGCACTGAAGCTTTCTTT
TRBD2 . TRBJ2-7 TRBV23-1 CASSRQPTGLAGVVYEQYF TGCGCCAGCAGCCGACAGCCGACGGGACTAGCGGGAGTTGTATACGAGCAGTACTTC
. . TRBJ2-2 TRBV27 CASSLLDTGELFF TGTGCCAGCAGTTTATTAGACACCGGGGAGCTGTTTTTT
TRBD2 . TRBJ2-1 TRBV18 CASSRKFGGLEDEQFF TGTGCCAGCTCACGTAAATTCGGGGGACTAGAGGATGAGCAGTTCTTC
. . TRBJ1-6 TRBV9 CASSARGHNSPLHF TGTGCCAGCAGCGCCAGGGGCCACAATTCACCCCTCCACTTT
. . TRBJ1-1 TRBV18 CASSPRGEAEAFF TGTGCCAGCTCACCACGAGGGGAGGCTGAAGCTTTCTTT
. . TRBJ1-4 TRBV28 CASTLQGNEKLFF TGTGCCAGCACTCTCCAGGGTAACGAAAAACTGTTTTTT
. . TRBJ2-7 TRBV7-9 CASSSIRYEQYF TGTGCCAGCAGCTCCATCAGGTACGAGCAGTACTTC